The present T cell receptor beta chain was sequenced within a study of blood T cell repertoires in COVID-19. In the original workflow: Amplification of reference gene primers provided the estimated nucleated cell counts. Clones were read by immunoSEQ multiplex PCR, and TCRdb kept only the in-frame ones, dropping some. The V and J calls and clone size were taken over from that table, and D and trimming were inferred from the DNA. The data hold about 75,000 clones, with 90% observed a single time. CDR3 length: 13 amino acids. Trimming took off 6 bases at V and 12 bases at J, with 18 bases between the two ends.

The clonotype comes from a human donor in a cohort sampled during active COVID-19. Material for sequencing was peripheral blood. The genes are TRBV12-3 or TRBV12-4 and TRBJ2-4; maybe TRBD1 (6 bases). In DNA, the CDR3 is TGTGCCAGCAGCCACGACCTAGGGGGAAGTCAGTACTTC. Protein sequence: CASSHDLGGSQYF.